The 9 T cell receptor beta chains in this list originate from one sample, sequenced in a study of blood T cell repertoires in COVID-19. Profiling relied on immunoSEQ multiplex PCR, and the TCRdb table lists in-frame clones only, not all of them. The sample holds 170,000 or so clones, over 75% seen once. Sample: peripheral blood. The source is a woman in her 70s with acute or convalescent COVID-19.

The rearrangement uses TRBV5-1 and TRBJ2-1; D not resolved. In germline, CDR1 is SGHRS, CDR2 YFSETQ. CDR3 size: 17 residues. Trimming cost V 0 bases and J 1 base, with 14 bases left between them. The CDR3 DNA reads TGCGCCAGCAGCTTGGATGAGTTTTCCGGGTCCTACAATGAGCAGTTCTTC. Residues: CASSLDEFSGSYNEQFF.

The rearrangement uses TRBV6-5 and TRBJ2-5, with D possibly matching TRBD2 (5 bases). CDR3 length equals 15 residues. Germline CDR1 is MNHEY and CDR2 is SVGAGI. V lost 7 bases and J lost 3, with 18 bases in between. The CDR3 reads CASTPLRTREETQYF. CDR3 nucleotide sequence: TGTGCCAGCACCCCCCTGAGGACGAGGGAAGAGACCCAGTACTTC.

A few counts support this clone. The CDR3 nucleotides are TGTGCCAGCAGTTTAGTCGGCGGGGAGCTGTTTTTT. Amino acid sequence: CASSLVGGELFF. This chain joins TRBV12-3 or TRBV12-4 and TRBJ2-2; D ambiguous. The CDR3 extends over 12 amino acids. V was pared by 1 base and J by 7 bases, with 4 bases between.

V is TRBV7-9 and J is TRBJ1-3; TRBD1 might be the D (5 bases). CDR1 and CDR2 (germline): SEHNR, FQNEAQ (reference sequence). Between the trimmed V and J ends, which lost 4 bases and 0 bases, there was a span of 7 bases. This CDR3 contains 14 residues. This CDR3 reads CASSSDTSGNTIYF. DNA of the CDR3: TGTGCCAGCAGCTCGGACACCTCTGGAAACACCATATATTTT. The full variable domain, with the rest looked up from reference TRBV7-9 and TRBJ1-3, is DTGVSQNPRHKITKRGQNVTFRCDPISEHNRLYWYRQTLGQGPEFLTYFQNEAQLEKSRLLSDRFSAERPKGSFSTLEIQRTEQGDSAMYLCASSSDTSGNTIYFGEGSWLTVV.

The chain has TRBV29-1 and TRBJ2-3; 8 bases fit TRBD1. The CDR3 loop spans 11 amino acids. Germline V lookup: CDR1 SQVTM, CDR2 ANQGSEA. The V and J ends lost 8 bases and 6 bases, in that order; junction bases with no gene match: 4. The CDR3 loop reads CSPWTGDTQYF. The CDR3 DNA follows: TGCAGCCCTTGGACAGGGGATACGCAGTATTTT.

The rearrangement uses TRBV7-3 and TRBJ1-2; unclear D gene. The CDR3 sequence is 16 residues long. Deletions cut 5 bases from V and 8 bases from J, with 24 bases between. CDR1 is SGHTA, CDR2 FQGTGA, per germline. For the CDR3, the DNA is TGTGCCAGCAGCCTTTCCTCATCCGGAATAATGGGCGGCTACACCTTC. This encodes CASSLSSSGIMGGYTF.

The V call is TRBV6-5, the J call TRBJ2-7; D might be TRBD1 (6 bases). Trimming took 5 bases from V and 3 from J, leaving 17 bases between them. Germline values: CDR1 MNHEY, CDR2 SVGAGI. The CDR3 covers 15 residues. CDR3 sequence reads: CASSTDRRKLYEQYF. CDR3 in DNA: TGTGCCAGCAGTACCGACAGGCGAAAACTCTACGAGCAGTACTTC.

This chain joins TRBV7-6 and TRBJ2-7, with unresolved D. From germline, CDR1 is SGHVS and CDR2 FNYEAQ. The CDR3 covers 16 residues. The V end lost 1 base, the J end lost 0 bases, and 13 bases lay between the germline ends. Here the CDR3 DNA reads TGTGCCAGCAGCTTAGATACCAGCGTAAGCTCCTACGAGCAGTACTTC. This translates into CASSLDTSVSSYEQYF.

There are a few counts of this clone. The gene calls are TRBV5-3 and TRBJ2-7; 8 nucleotides align to TRBD2. TRBV5-3 is flagged as an ORF with uncertain function. CDR3 length equals 16 residues. The trim removed 4 bases at V and 4 bases at J, leaving 13 bases unmatched. The CDR3 region is CARSGLAGLLIYEQYF. The CDR3 nucleotides read TGTGCCAGAAGCGGATTAGCGGGACTCCTTATTTACGAGCAGTACTTC.